This entry features one T cell receptor (beta chain) sequence. This sample was taken from a study of blood T cell repertoires in COVID-19. V lost 3 bases and J lost 8, with 4 bases in between. This CDR3 has 11 residues. TCRdb's copy holds only in-frame clones and misses some; the assay was immunoSEQ multiplex PCR. Of more than 350,000 clones listed, roughly 84% were seen once; the top ten hold approximately 1.5%. A COVID-19 case had been met by exposed participants during the 2 weeks before study entry. The TCR originated in a woman aged 18-29 years who had been exposed to COVID-19. Sequencing was carried out using PBMCs or T cells enriched from blood (not recorded which). The chain is built from TRBV12-3 or TRBV12-4 and TRBJ2-2; the D is unclear. CDR3 DNA: TGTGCCAGCAGTTTCAGGGGGGAGCTGTTTTTT. This sequence encodes CASSFRGELFF.